This T cell receptor beta chain was sequenced in a study of cytotoxic CD8 clonotypes in ibrutinib-treated CLL. Overall study results and limits: There were few public clonotypes, and on treatment they contracted or stayed stable. Sustained-remission and progressing patients had unequal sampling times.

Profiling relied on immunoSEQ multiplex PCR, and the TCRdb table lists in-frame clones only, not all of them. In the table there are approximately 23,000 clones, 75% of which are singletons. Trimming pared 6 bases from V and 4 bases from J, leaving 15 bases between. Per the germline V gene, CDR1 is SGHAT and CDR2 is FQNNGV. The CDR3 consists of 14 residues. Of note for this clone: Its antigen is unknown.

This sample comprised PBMCs, obtained before ibrutinib treatment. The gene calls are TRBV11-2 and TRBJ1-2; the D is unclear. This receptor was obtained from a human donor with chronic lymphocytic leukemia. In DNA, the CDR3 is TGTGCCAGCAGTTCCCTCCATTCCACCTATGGCTACACCTTC. It yields the protein CASSSLHSTYGYTF.